Each of the 23 T cell receptor beta chains below was sequenced from the same sample in a study of Ad26.COV2.S vaccination and SARS-CoV-2 variants. Documented treatment: about 20 received Ad26.COV2.S at low or high dose, single or two shots; roughly five received placebo; per-sample allocation not given. Specimen acquisition occurred on day 63 following the initial vaccine or placebo injection. Sequencing used immunoSEQ multiplex PCR; TCRdb keeps in-frame clones, though not all of them. The table records hundreds of thousands of clones, about 90% of them present only once. The specimen comprised peripheral blood, sampled in a trial of Ad26.COV2.S vaccine versus placebo. These receptors were obtained from a person between 18 and 59 years old who received the Ad26.COV2.S COVID-19 vaccine or a placebo.

The gene calls are TRBV7-2 and TRBJ2-5; 7 bases are a match to TRBD2. The CDR3 has 14 amino acids. Germline-derived CDR1 and CDR2 are SGHTA and FQGNSA. V shed 5 bases and J 2 bases; nucleotides not matched to a gene: 5. Here the CDR3 reads CASSPTSEQETQYF. The CDR3 DNA reads as TGTGCCAGCAGCCCTACTAGCGAACAAGAGACCCAGTACTTC.

The V gene is TRBV5-4, the J gene TRBJ2-1; the D gene could be TRBD1 or TRBD2 (6 bases each). Trimming removed 2 bases from V and 7 bases from J, with 13 bases in between. Germline V lookup: CDR1 SGHNT, CDR2 YYREEE (reference sequence). The CDR3 totals 14 residues. CDR3 region: CASSFRERGNEQFF. CDR3 in DNA: TGTGCCAGCAGCTTCCGGGAGAGGGGGAATGAGCAGTTCTTC.

This clone was recorded once. CDR3 bases: TGTGCCAGCAGCTCCCGGGGACAACTTACCACCGGGGAGCTGTTTTTT. Translated, it gives CASSSRGQLTTGELFF. The chain combines TRBV5-4 with TRBJ2-2; TRBD1 might be the D (6 bases). Looked up from germline, CDR1 is SGHNT and CDR2 is YYREEE (reference sequence). This CDR3 contains 16 residues. V was trimmed by 3 bases and J by 4 bases, leaving 16 bases between them.

The count of this clone is one. This rearrangement joins TRBV6-5 to TRBJ1-5, with 7 bases fitting TRBD1. Germline V lookup: CDR1 MNHEY, CDR2 SVGAGI. This CDR3 is built from 13 residues. The ends lost 7 bases at V and 2 bases at J; junction bases unmatched: 2. This CDR3 is CASTGQGNQPQHF. The CDR3 DNA sequence: TGTGCCAGCACCGGACAGGGCAATCAGCCCCAGCATTTT.

V and J are TRBV12-3 or TRBV12-4 and TRBJ1-2; 7 bases map to TRBD1. The CDR3 extends over 12 amino acids. Trimming at V came to 8 bases and at J to 4 bases, leaving 4 bases not matched to a gene. CDR3 sequence: CASGRQGYGYTF. The CDR3, as DNA: TGTGCCAGCGGTCGACAGGGCTATGGCTACACCTTC.

This clone was counted a few times. V is TRBV6-6 and J is TRBJ2-7, with 8 bases aligning to TRBD1. Trimming cost V 5 bases and J 5 bases; bases outside gene matches: 14. The CDR3 covers 16 residues. Germline assignment: CDR1 MNHNY and CDR2 SVGAGI (reference sequence). CDR3 bases: TGTGCCAGCAGTCGCAGGGGGCGCGAGGGCCGCGACGAGCAGTACTTC. Translation: CASSRRGREGRDEQYF.

This chain links TRBV16 with TRBJ2-5; D gene uncertain. Trimming cost V 1 base and J 2 bases, with 5 bases left between them. From germline, CDR1 is KGHSY and CDR2 FQNENV. The CDR3 length is 13 residues. The CDR3 sequence is CASSQWQQETQYF. DNA of the CDR3: TGTGCCAGCAGCCAATGGCAGCAAGAGACCCAGTACTTC.

This chain links TRBV6-6 with TRBJ1-5; D not certain. Germline CDR1 reads MNHNY; CDR2 reads SVGAGI (reference sequence). Between the trimmed V and J ends, which lost 0 bases and 3 bases, there was a span of 9 bases. This CDR3 comprises 15 residues. CDR3 sequence: CASSYSQQPNQPQHF. As DNA, the CDR3 is TGTGCCAGCAGTTACTCGCAACAGCCCAATCAGCCCCAGCATTTT.

The CDR3 nucleotides read TGTGCCAGCAGCTCAAACCAGGGGACTAATGAAAAACTGTTTTTT. The encoded protein is CASSSNQGTNEKLFF. The chain links TRBV7-2 to TRBJ1-4; maybe TRBD1 (6 bases). Trimming removed 4 bases at V and 2 bases at J, with 11 bases between. Germline V gene lookup returns CDR1 SGHTA and CDR2 FQGNSA. This CDR3 has 15 amino acids.

This chain joins TRBV7-8 and TRBJ2-1; 8 bases are a match to TRBD1. The CDR3 runs to 17 residues. Looked up from germline, CDR1 is SGHVS and CDR2 is FQNEAQ. The trim removed 4 bases at V and 1 base at J, leaving 9 bases unmatched. The CDR3 here is CASSSGTGKRSYNEQFF. The CDR3 DNA sequence: TGTGCCAGCAGCTCAGGGACAGGAAAAAGATCCTACAATGAGCAGTTCTTC.

V is TRBV11-1 and J is TRBJ1-1; D is unclear. The length of the CDR3 is 14 residues. Trimming took 5 bases from V and 1 from J, leaving 11 bases between them. Germline-derived CDR1 and CDR2 are SGHAT and FQDESV (reference sequence). The CDR3 protein is CASSPWTENTEAFF. Here the CDR3 DNA reads TGTGCCAGCAGCCCCTGGACGGAGAACACTGAAGCTTTCTTT.

The chain employs TRBV7-2 and TRBJ1-1, with 8 bases matching TRBD1. In germline, CDR1 is SGHTA, CDR2 FQGNSA. This CDR3 is built from 14 residues. J gave up 3 bases and V 2 bases, and 2 bases lay outside the gene matches. This chain's CDR3 is CASSLQGAYTEAFF. The CDR3 region has the DNA TGTGCCAGCAGCTTACAGGGGGCATACACTGAAGCTTTCTTT.

Of note for this clone: Distinct nucleotide sequences in the sample also encode this CDR3. The chain employs TRBV19 and TRBJ2-7, with 8 bases that match TRBD2. This CDR3 has 13 amino acids. CDR1 is LNHDA, CDR2 SQIVND, per germline (reference sequence). V lost 6 bases and J lost 3; bases outside the gene matches: 4. The CDR3 is CASSPSGGYEQYF. DNA of the CDR3: TGTGCCAGTAGCCCAAGCGGGGGCTACGAGCAGTACTTC.

Note on this clone: The same CDR3 arises from other DNA sequences in this sample as well. The rearrangement joins TRBV18 to TRBJ2-7, with 8 bases that match TRBD1. The CDR3 has 14 residues. Looked up from germline, CDR1 is KGHSH and CDR2 is LQKENI. The trim removed 3 bases at V and 2 bases at J, leaving 3 bases unmatched. The CDR3 is CASSPRQGTYEQYF. DNA for the CDR3: TGTGCCAGCTCACCGCGACAGGGGACCTACGAGCAGTACTTC. Using reference TRBV18 and TRBJ2-7 for the parts outside the CDR3, the full variable domain is NAGVMQNPRHLVRRRGQEARLRCSPMKGHSHVYWYRQLPEEGLKFMVYLQKENIIDESGMPKERFSAEFPKEGPSILRIQQVVRGDSAAYFCASSPRQGTYEQYFGPGTRLTVT.

The genes are TRBV10-2 and TRBJ2-1, with 9 bases identical to TRBD2. Germline CDR1 and CDR2: WSHSY and SAAADI. V was pared by 5 bases and J by 4 bases, with 3 bases of the junction left unmatched. CDR3 size: 14 residues. The CDR3 protein is CASSRAGGYNEQFF. The CDR3 DNA sequence: TGCGCCAGCAGTAGAGCGGGAGGTTACAATGAGCAGTTCTTC.

The rearrangement links TRBV6-6 to TRBJ1-6; 7 bases are shared with TRBD1. This CDR3 is built from 16 residues. V was pared by 2 bases and J by 8 bases, with 9 bases of the junction left unmatched. Germline CDR1 reads MNHNY; CDR2 reads SVGAGI (reference sequence). CDR3 in DNA: TGTGCCAGCAGTTACCCGAGACAGGGTAGGGATTCACCCCTCCACTTT. Its protein product is CASSYPRQGRDSPLHF.

This chain connects TRBV3-1 (or the pseudogene TRBV3-2) to TRBJ2-1; 9 bases match TRBD2. Germline-derived CDR1 and CDR2 are LGHDT and YNNKEL (reference sequence). The CDR3 runs 18 residues. After removal of 5 bases from V and 0 bases from J, the junction contained 11 bases not matched to a gene. This CDR3 reads CASSARLAAQSSYNEQFF. In nucleotides, the CDR3 is TGTGCCAGCAGCGCCCGACTAGCGGCACAGAGCTCCTACAATGAGCAGTTCTTC.

The chain uses TRBV3-1 (or the pseudogene TRBV3-2) and TRBJ1-2, with TRBD1 as a possible D gene (6 bases). V lost 0 bases and J 6 bases, leaving 11 bases between the germline ends. In germline, CDR1 is LGHDT, CDR2 YNNKEL (reference sequence). CDR3 length equals 14 residues. The DNA of the CDR3 is TGTGCCAGCAGCCAAGAGGGACATGGCGATGGCTACACCTTC. Translated: CASSQEGHGDGYTF.

With respect to this clone: The same CDR3 arises from other DNA sequences in this sample as well. The chain is built from TRBV18 and TRBJ2-7; D is tentatively TRBD1 or TRBD2 (5 bases each). The CDR3 has 14 amino acids. With 6 bases removed from V and 0 bases from J, the gap between germline ends came to 12 bases. Germline V lookup: CDR1 KGHSH, CDR2 LQKENI. CDR3 bases: TGTGCCAGCTCTCCCCCAGGGAGCTCCTACGAGCAGTACTTC. Residues: CASSPPGSSYEQYF. Looking up the rest from reference TRBV18 and TRBJ2-7 gives the full variable domain: NAGVMQNPRHLVRRRGQEARLRCSPMKGHSHVYWYRQLPEEGLKFMVYLQKENIIDESGMPKERFSAEFPKEGPSILRIQQVVRGDSAAYFCASSPPGSSYEQYFGPGTRLTVT.

The rearrangement links TRBV27 to TRBJ1-2, with TRBD1 as a possible D gene (6 bases). The CDR3 contains 14 residues. V lost 4 bases, J lost 2 bases, and 11 bases lay in between. Germline assignment: CDR1 MNHEY and CDR2 SMNVEV (reference sequence). The chain's CDR3 is CASSWAQGNYGYTF. The CDR3 DNA reads TGTGCCAGCAGTTGGGCACAGGGAAACTATGGCTACACCTTC.

A single count supports this clone. The chain has TRBV3-1 (or the pseudogene TRBV3-2) and TRBJ2-1; D ambiguous. This CDR3 has 14 amino acids. CDR1 is LGHDT, CDR2 YNNKEL, per germline (reference sequence). The ends were cut back, 0 bases at V and 7 bases at J, with 10 bases in the middle. The CDR3 DNA reads TGTGCCAGCAGCCAAGAATGGTGGGGTAATGAGCAGTTCTTC. This translates into CASSQEWWGNEQFF.

This chain links TRBV2 with TRBJ1-2, with TRBD1 matching over 9 bases. CDR1 is SNHLY and CDR2 is FYNNEI in the germline V gene. Trimming removed 6 bases from V and 7 bases from J; junction bases left unmatched: 3. This CDR3 comprises 12 residues. CDR3 sequence reads: CASSETGGGYTF. CDR3 nucleotides: TGTGCCAGCAGCGAGACAGGGGGTGGCTACACCTTC.

The rearrangement joins TRBV19 to TRBJ2-7, with 8 bases matching TRBD1. The CDR3 consists of 14 residues. The V segment lost 6 bases and the J segment 2 bases; nucleotides outside the gene matches: 6. The germline V gene encodes CDR1 LNHDA and CDR2 SQIVND (reference sequence). CDR3 bases: TGTGCCAGTAGCCCGATGACAGGGGCCTACGAGCAGTACTTC. It yields the protein CASSPMTGAYEQYF.